The entry below describes one T cell receptor beta chain. TCRdb re-called the RT-PCR reads through MiXCR, storing one row per CDR3 protein. The sample lists over 200,000 distinct CDR3 sequences, around two fifths seen once, with around 10% in the top ten. The sample comes from a study of patients and donors after allogeneic stem cell transplantation. Germline V lookup: CDR1 KGHDR, CDR2 SFDVKD. The CDR3 length is 13 residues. V was cut by 0 bases and J by 3 bases, with 2 bases left in between. Sequencing was performed on blood, either unsorted or a sorted T cell fraction (not recorded which). The chain links TRBV24-1 to TRBJ2-1; D ambiguous. This receptor was identified in a human donor who was either an allogeneic HSCT recipient or a stem cell or donor lymphocyte infusion donor (not recorded which). It is not recorded whose cells these are; they may come from a transplant donor. In nucleotides, the CDR3 is TGTGCCACCAGTGATTTGAGCTACAATGAGCAGTTCTTC. The encoded protein is CATSDLSYNEQFF.